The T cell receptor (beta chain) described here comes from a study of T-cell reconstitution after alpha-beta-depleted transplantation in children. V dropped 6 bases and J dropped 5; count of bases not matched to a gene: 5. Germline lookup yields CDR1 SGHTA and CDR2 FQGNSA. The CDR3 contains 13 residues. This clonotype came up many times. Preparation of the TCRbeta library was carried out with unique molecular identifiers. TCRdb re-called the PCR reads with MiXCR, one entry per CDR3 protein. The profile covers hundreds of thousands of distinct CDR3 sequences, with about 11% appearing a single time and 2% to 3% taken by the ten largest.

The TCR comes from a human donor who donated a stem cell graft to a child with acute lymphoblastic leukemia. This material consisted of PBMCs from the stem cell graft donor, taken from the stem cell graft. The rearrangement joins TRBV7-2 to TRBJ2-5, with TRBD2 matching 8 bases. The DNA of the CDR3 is TGTGCCAGCAGACGGGGGGGCTTGGAGACCCAGTACTTC. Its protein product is CASRRGGLETQYF.